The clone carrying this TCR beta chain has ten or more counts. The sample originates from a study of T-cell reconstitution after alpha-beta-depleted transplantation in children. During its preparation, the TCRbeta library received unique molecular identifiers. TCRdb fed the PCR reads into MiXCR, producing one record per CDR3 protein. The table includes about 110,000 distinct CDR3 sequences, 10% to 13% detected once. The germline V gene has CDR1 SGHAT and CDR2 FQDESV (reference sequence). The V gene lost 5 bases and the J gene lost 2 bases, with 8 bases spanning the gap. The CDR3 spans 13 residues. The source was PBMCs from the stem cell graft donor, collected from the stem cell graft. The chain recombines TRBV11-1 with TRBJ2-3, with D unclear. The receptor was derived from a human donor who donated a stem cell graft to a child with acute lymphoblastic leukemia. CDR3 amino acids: CASSVQFTDTQYF. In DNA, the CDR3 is TGTGCCAGCAGCGTACAGTTCACAGATACGCAGTATTTT.